This T cell receptor beta chain was profiled in a study of cytomegalovirus exposure and HLA in healthy donors. This clone was observed once. Sequenced by immunoSEQ multiplex PCR; TCRdb stores in-frame clones only, minus some. This table holds approximately 200,000 clones, just over 90% found once. The receptor was derived from a woman younger than 30 in good health and CMV-seronegative. The sample consisted of PBMCs.

CDR3 protein: CAWSVRRGSNQPQHF. CDR3 DNA sequence: TGTGCCTGGAGTGTACGAAGGGGTAGCAATCAGCCCCAGCATTTT. This chain connects TRBV30 to TRBJ1-5, with a possible D match to TRBD1 (5 bases). CDR1 is GTSNPN and CDR2 is SVGIG in the germline V gene (reference sequence). CDR3 length: 15 amino acids. V was trimmed by 0 bases and J by 0 bases, leaving 9 bases between them.